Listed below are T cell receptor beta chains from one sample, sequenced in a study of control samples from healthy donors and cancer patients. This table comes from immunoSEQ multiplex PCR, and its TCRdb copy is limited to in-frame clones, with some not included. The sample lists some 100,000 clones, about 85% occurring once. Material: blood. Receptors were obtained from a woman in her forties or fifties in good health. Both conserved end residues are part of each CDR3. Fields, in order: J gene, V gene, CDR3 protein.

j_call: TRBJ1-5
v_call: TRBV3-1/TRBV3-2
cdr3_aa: CASSHGTGDQPQHF

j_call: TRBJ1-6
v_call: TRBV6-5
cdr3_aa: CASKPPGTGASPLHF

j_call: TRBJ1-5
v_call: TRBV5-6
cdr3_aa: CASSFGRQPQHF

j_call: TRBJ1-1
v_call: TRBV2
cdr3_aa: CASSTIRQNTEAFF

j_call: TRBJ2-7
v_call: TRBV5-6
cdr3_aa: CASSPNPSGKHYEQYF

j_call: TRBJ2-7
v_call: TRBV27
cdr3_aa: CASSSSPGGFHEQYF

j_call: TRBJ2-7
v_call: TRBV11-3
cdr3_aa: CASSSSGTGPPEQYF

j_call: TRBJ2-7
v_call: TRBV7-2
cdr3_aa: CASSLGGATSYEQYF

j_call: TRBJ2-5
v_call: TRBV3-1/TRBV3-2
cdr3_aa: CASSQRQGQETQYF

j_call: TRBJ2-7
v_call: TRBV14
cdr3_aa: CASSPREQVKHEQYF

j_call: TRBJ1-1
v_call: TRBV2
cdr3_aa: CASSEGLRGWTEAFF

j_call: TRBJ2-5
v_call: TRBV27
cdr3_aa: CASNIPGGQRQETQYF

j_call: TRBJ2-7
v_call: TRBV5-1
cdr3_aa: CASSLAVSGRSDEQYF

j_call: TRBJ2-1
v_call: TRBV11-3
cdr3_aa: CASTFSGSDDNEQFF

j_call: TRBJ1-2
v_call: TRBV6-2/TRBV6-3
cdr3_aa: CASSYSMGGYTF

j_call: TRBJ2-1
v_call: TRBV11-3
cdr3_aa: CASSPRERELAEQFF

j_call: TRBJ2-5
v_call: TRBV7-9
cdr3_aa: CASSTTEEETQYF

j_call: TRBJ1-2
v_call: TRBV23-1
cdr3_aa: CARDEGPYGYTF

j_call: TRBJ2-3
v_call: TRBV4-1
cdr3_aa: CASSQKLQGLAGVIDTQYF

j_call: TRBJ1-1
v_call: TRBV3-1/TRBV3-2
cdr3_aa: CASSQGSTTEAFF

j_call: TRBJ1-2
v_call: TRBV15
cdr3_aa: CATSGDRGRPHGYTF

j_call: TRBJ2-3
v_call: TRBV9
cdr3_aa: CASSDSRLAGGPDTQYF

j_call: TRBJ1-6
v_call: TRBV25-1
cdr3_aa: CASSVDNSPLHF

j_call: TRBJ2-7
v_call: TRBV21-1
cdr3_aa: CASLAYEQYF

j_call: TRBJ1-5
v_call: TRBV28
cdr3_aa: CASRLADQPQHF

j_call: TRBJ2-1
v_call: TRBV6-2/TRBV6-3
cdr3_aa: CASSWGRRNNEQFF

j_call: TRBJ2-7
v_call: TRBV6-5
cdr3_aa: CASSPDRGSYEQYF